The source of this TCR beta chain is a study of blood T cell repertoires in COVID-19. Overall study context: From T cells, B-cell-depleted T cells, or PBMCs came the material, which was cDNA or gDNA.

Trimming removed 1 base at V and 9 bases at J, with 9 bases between. The V gene's germline CDR1 is SEHNR and CDR2 FQNEAQ (reference sequence). The CDR3 has 12 amino acids. Seattle's cohort entered during active infection and was followed longitudinally. Repertoires were generated with immunoSEQ multiplex PCR, while TCRdb's copy carries only in-frame clones and drops some. The sample has roughly 200,000 clones, less than 85% seen once; the top ten hold over 6%. Material for sequencing was peripheral blood. This sequence joins TRBV7-9 and TRBJ1-2; the D is unclear. The sequence was obtained from a woman aged 80 or over with COVID-19, enrolled during active disease. The chain's CDR3 is CASSLVGRRYTF. CDR3 nucleotides: TGTGCCAGCAGCTTAGTTGGGCGCCGCTACACCTTC.